The 17 T cell receptor beta chains in this list originate from one sample, sequenced in a study of molecular identifiers for immune sequencing clone quantification. TCRdb reprocessed the PCR reads via MiXCR and lists one record per CDR3 protein. There are 550,000 to 750,000 distinct CDR3 sequences in the sample; nearly 20% occur only once, and roughly 0.9% lies in the top ten. The sequenced sample consisted of naive CD8+ T cells from blood, with Jurkat cell RNA spiked in. Subset given: FACS-sorted CD8+CD4-CCR7+CD45RA+ naive T cells. These receptors came from a human donor in good health. Some libraries in this study had Jurkat cell RNA spiked in.

This clonotype was picked up one time. At one of its ends the junction is not consistent with the germline gene, which may arise from a read error. This sequence joins TRBV7-9 and TRBJ2-7; 7 nucleotides match TRBD1. Germline-derived CDR1 and CDR2 are SEHNR and FQNEAQ (reference sequence). CDR3 length: 12 residues. CDR3 protein: CTSSLYRGEQYF. CDR3 coding DNA: TGTACCAGCAGCTTATACAGGGGCGAGCAGTACTTC.

The sample holds a few counts of this clonotype. The chain uses TRBV3-1 and TRBJ2-5; TRBD1 matches 11 bases. The germline CDR1 and CDR2 sequences are LGHDT and YNNKEL (reference sequence). This CDR3 region has 16 residues. After removal of 3 bases from V and 5 bases from J, the junction contained 8 bases not matched to a gene. The CDR3 nucleotides are TGTGCCAGCAGCCAGACCGGGACAGGGGGAGTGGAGACCCAGTACTTC. Translation: CASSQTGTGGVETQYF.

This clonotype appeared many times. The chain has TRBV2 and TRBJ2-5, with 7 bases that match TRBD1. Germline-derived CDR1 and CDR2 are SNHLY and FYNNEI. This CDR3 is built from 14 residues. Unmatched junction bases numbered 5, after V lost 6 bases and J lost 1 base. The CDR3, as DNA: TGTGCCAGCAGCTCTCGGACAGGCCAAGAGACCCAGTACTTC. Residues: CASSSRTGQETQYF.

Concerning this clonotype: A much larger clone differs from this one at a single base, so this may be a read error. The CDR3 nucleotides are TGTGCCAGCAGCTCGGACGTCGGTTCGGGGTGGGAGCAGCACTTC. Encoded protein: CASSSDVGSGWEQHF. This chain connects TRBV7-2 to TRBJ2-7; tentative D call: TRBD2 (5 bases). This CDR3 comprises 15 residues. Germline CDR1 SGHTA, CDR2 FQGNSA. Using reference TRBV7-2 and TRBJ2-7 for the parts outside the CDR3, the full variable domain is GAGVSQSPSNKVTEKGKDVELRCDPISGHTALYWYRQSLGQGLEFLIYFQGNSAPDKSGLPSDRFSAERTGGSVSTLTIQRTQQEDSAVYLCASSSDVGSGWEQHFGPGTRLTVT.

Regarding this clonotype: One junction end does not reproduce the germline sequence, and a read error may be involved. The chain has TRBV19 and TRBJ2-7, with D perhaps TRBD1 (5 bases). There are 13 residues in the CDR3. Germline CDR1 LNHDA, CDR2 SQIVND (reference sequence). CDR3 bases: TGTGCCAGTAGTCCTACAGGTACCCACGAGCAGTGCTTC. It translates to CASSPTGTHEQCF.

In the case of this clonotype: Being one base from a much bigger clone, this may be a read error. V is TRBV28 and J is TRBJ2-2; no reliable D call. This CDR3 comprises 16 residues. The V end lost 8 bases, the J end lost 1 base, and 17 bases lay between the germline ends. Germline V gives CDR1 MDHEN, CDR2 SYDVKM. The CDR3 is CASGPDQEENTGELFF. DNA of the CDR3: TGTGCCAGCGGACCTGACCAGGAAGAGAACACCGGGGAGCTGTTTTTT.

There are a few counts of this clonotype. The rearrangement joins TRBV7-9 to TRBJ2-7; D unresolved. CDR1 is SEHNR and CDR2 is FQNEAQ in the germline V gene (reference sequence). The CDR3 runs 11 residues. V lost 5 bases and J 9 bases, leaving 11 bases between the germline ends. Here the CDR3 DNA reads TGTGCCAGCAGCACATATGGCGGGCAGTACTTC. It specifies CASSTYGGQYF.

V gene TRBV12-3 or TRBV12-4 combines with J gene TRBJ2-1; D may be TRBD1 (6 bases). The CDR3 has 14 amino acids. The V gene lost 5 bases and the J gene lost 4 bases, with 12 bases spanning the gap. Written as DNA, the CDR3 is TGTGCCAGCAGTCCTCGGACAGATTACAATGAGCAGTTCTTC. It yields the protein CASSPRTDYNEQFF.

J is TRBJ2-7 and V is TRBV7-9; TRBD1 aligns across 7 bases. This CDR3 has 15 residues. V was clipped by 4 bases and J by 2 bases; unmatched bases: 8. Germline CDR1 and CDR2: SEHNR and FQNEAQ (reference sequence). CDR3 sequence reads: CASSSQLQGPYEQYF. CDR3 DNA: TGTGCCAGCAGCTCCCAGCTACAGGGGCCCTACGAGCAGTACTTC. The variable domain in full, completed from reference TRBV7-9 and TRBJ2-7, reads DTGVSQNPRHKITKRGQNVTFRCDPISEHNRLYWYRQTLGQGPEFLTYFQNEAQLEKSRLLSDRFSAERPKGSFSTLEIQRTEQGDSAMYLCASSSQLQGPYEQYFGPGTRLTVT.

As concerns this clonotype: One base away lies a much larger clone, so this may be a sequencing read error. The rearrangement links TRBV9 to TRBJ2-7, with D possibly matching TRBD2 (5 bases). The CDR3 has 16 residues. Germline V gene data show CDR1 as SGDLS and CDR2 as YYNGEE. V dropped 4 bases and J dropped 2 bases, with 19 bases sitting between them. The CDR3 is CASSTKDSRRTYEQYF. CDR3 bases: TGTGCCAGCAGCACCAAGGACTCCAGGAGAACCTACGAGCAGTACTTC.

This clonotype was observed at least ten times. This chain connects TRBV6-5 to TRBJ2-4, with D possibly TRBD2 on 6 matching bases. V shed 0 bases and J shed 0 bases, with 9 bases lying between them. The germline gives CDR1 MNHEY, CDR2 SVGAGI. This CDR3 has 16 amino acids. The DNA of the CDR3 is TGTGCCAGCAGTTACTCGAGGGGACTAGCCAAAAACATTCAGTACTTC. Its translation: CASSYSRGLAKNIQYF.

Ten or more counts support this clonotype. This chain uses TRBV4-2 with TRBJ2-1, with TRBD2 matching over 13 bases. This CDR3 has 18 residues. Looked up from germline, CDR1 is LGHNA and CDR2 is YNFKEQ. The ends lost 5 bases at V and 1 base at J; junction bases unmatched: 8. Here the CDR3 reads CASSYGLAGVGSYNEQFF. The CDR3 nucleotides are TGTGCCAGCAGCTACGGACTAGCGGGAGTTGGGTCCTACAATGAGCAGTTCTTC.

As concerns this clonotype: A much larger clonotype is one base distant, so this may be a read error. The chain is built from TRBV7-6 and TRBJ1-1; TRBD1 is a possible D gene (6 bases). The germline gives CDR1 SGHVS, CDR2 FNYEAQ. The CDR3 length is 15 residues. Here the CDR3 DNA reads TGTACCAGCAGCCCTGGCCCCCAGGGGATCACTGAAGCTTTCTTT. This translates into CTSSPGPQGITEAFF.

This clonotype was seen ten or more times. The chain couples TRBV7-6 to TRBJ1-1, with D maybe TRBD1 (6 bases). V was cut by 5 bases and J by 10 bases, with 20 bases left in between. This CDR3 contains 14 residues. Germline V gene data show CDR1 as SGHVS and CDR2 as FNYEAQ. As DNA, the CDR3 is TGTGCCAGCAGCCCTACCGTGACAGGAAGGGGAGCTTTCTTT. The encoded protein is CASSPTVTGRGAFF.

This clonotype appeared many times. This chain links TRBV28 with TRBJ1-5; tentatively, D is TRBD1 (6 bases). The CDR3 has 14 residues. Germline V gene lookup returns CDR1 MDHEN and CDR2 SYDVKM. Between the trimmed V and J ends, which lost 6 bases and 6 bases, there was a span of 15 bases. The CDR3: CASRVIQGTQPQHF. The DNA of the CDR3 is TGTGCCAGCAGGGTGATACAGGGCACTCAGCCCCAGCATTTT.

To note about this clonotype: A single base separates this from a much larger clone, so it may be a read error. CDR3 loop: CASSRPLTGNTEAFF. CDR3 DNA: TGTGCCAGCAGCCGCCCTTTGACAGGGAACACTGAAGCTTTCTTT. The chain joins TRBV7-9 to TRBJ1-1; D possibly corresponds to TRBD1 (6 bases). Germline assignment: CDR1 SEHNR and CDR2 FQNEAQ (reference sequence). V was trimmed by 5 bases and J by 1 base, leaving 14 bases between them. The CDR3 contains 15 residues.

There are many counts of this clonotype. The chain couples TRBV2 to TRBJ1-4; the match to TRBD1 covers 9 bases. The CDR3 covers 15 residues. Per the germline V gene, CDR1 is SNHLY and CDR2 is FYNNEI. J was trimmed by 8 bases and V by 6 bases; bases with no gene match: 10. The CDR3 sequence is CASRVIGQGFEKLFF. CDR3 in DNA: TGTGCCAGCAGGGTTATCGGACAGGGGTTCGAAAAACTGTTTTTT.